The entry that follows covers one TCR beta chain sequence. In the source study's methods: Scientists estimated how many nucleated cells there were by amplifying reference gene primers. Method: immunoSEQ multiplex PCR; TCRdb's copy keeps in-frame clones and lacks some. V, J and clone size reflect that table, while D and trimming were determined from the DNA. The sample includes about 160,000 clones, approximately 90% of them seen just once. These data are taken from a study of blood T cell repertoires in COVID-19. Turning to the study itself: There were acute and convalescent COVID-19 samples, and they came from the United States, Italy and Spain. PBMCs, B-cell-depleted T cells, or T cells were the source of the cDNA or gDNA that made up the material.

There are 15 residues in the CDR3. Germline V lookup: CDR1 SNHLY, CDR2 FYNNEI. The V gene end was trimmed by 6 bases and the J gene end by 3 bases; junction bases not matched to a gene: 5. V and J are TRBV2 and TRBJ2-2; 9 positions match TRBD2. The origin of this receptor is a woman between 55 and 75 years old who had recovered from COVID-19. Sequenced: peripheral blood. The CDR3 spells CASRGTSHYTGELFF. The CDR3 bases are TGTGCCAGCAGGGGGACTAGCCATTACACCGGGGAGCTGTTTTTT.